These 20 T cell receptor beta chains originate from one sample sequenced in a study of post-analysis software for immune sequencing data. Whole-study findings and limits: Included in a set of about 5 TRBV segments more frequent in patients than controls were TRBV5-6, TRBV5-1 and TRBV20-1.

Incorporated into the TCR beta cDNA libraries were unique molecular identifiers, which served to reduce PCR and sequencing biases. TCRdb reanalysed the PCR reads using MiXCR and keeps one entry per CDR3 protein. The data contain roughly 800,000 distinct CDR3 sequences, 25% to 30% of them seen just once; the ten biggest clones take up around 0.6%. These receptors are not linked to any known antigen. Sequenced sample: blood. These receptors were taken from a girl between 10 and 17 years old with multiple sclerosis.

The rearrangement links TRBV11-2 to TRBJ2-7; weak D call: TRBD2 (6 bases). The germline V and J ends were trimmed by 5 bases and 3 bases, with 14 bases remaining between them. Germline CDR1 is SGHAT and CDR2 is FQNNGV. There are 14 residues in the CDR3. The CDR3 DNA reads as TGTGCCAGCAGCCTGGCGGGGACTCGCTACGAGCAGTACTTC. Translation: CASSLAGTRYEQYF.

The chain recombines TRBV24-1 with TRBJ2-2, with 12 bases fitting TRBD1. Germline V gene lookup returns CDR1 KGHDR and CDR2 SFDVKD. The V and J ends lost 3 bases and 3 bases, in that order; junction bases with no gene match: 10. The length of the CDR3 is 19 residues. CDR3 sequence (DNA): TGTGCCACCAGTGATCTCCCGTCGGGACAGGGGGCTTACACCGGGGAGCTGTTTTTT. Translating gives CATSDLPSGQGAYTGELFF.

In the case of this clonotype: A much larger clone differs by one base, so this may be a read error. Likely a read error: the CDR3 ends without its conserved phenylalanine or tryptophan. The chain uses TRBV7-2 and TRBJ2-3, with 7 bases matching TRBD2. V lost 6 bases and J lost 5; bases outside the gene matches: 8. The length of the CDR3 is 14 residues. Germline V gene lookup returns CDR1 SGHTA and CDR2 FQGNSA. The CDR3 DNA is TGTGCCAGCAGGTCCGGGGTAGCGGGAGATACGCAGTATTTG. It specifies CASRSGVAGDTQYL.

This clonotype was picked up a small number of times. The rearrangement links TRBV27 to TRBJ2-2; D gene unclear. V dropped 4 bases and J dropped 5 bases, with 5 bases sitting between them. This CDR3 region has 12 residues. CDR1 and CDR2 (germline): MNHEY, SMNVEV (reference sequence). The CDR3 protein is CASSSLTGELFF. CDR3 DNA sequence: TGTGCCAGCAGTTCTCTGACCGGGGAGCTGTTTTTT.

The chain couples TRBV29-1 to TRBJ1-1, with D possibly TRBD1 on 6 matching bases. Deletions cut 4 bases from V and 1 base from J, with 16 bases between. The germline gives CDR1 SQVTM, CDR2 ANQGSEA. The CDR3 loop spans 15 amino acids. DNA for the CDR3: TGCAGCGTTGCCTGGCACAGGGCCCAGAACACTGAAGCTTTCTTT. This codes for CSVAWHRAQNTEAFF.

The chain carries TRBV5-1 and TRBJ2-4; 11 nucleotides agree with TRBD2. Germline values: CDR1 SGHRS, CDR2 YFSETQ. CDR3 length: 20 residues. Unmatched junction bases numbered 18, after V lost 4 bases and J lost 3 bases. The CDR3 DNA is TGCGCCAGCAGCCCCCGGGACGCGTCCGGGACTAGCGGACACAAAAACATTCAGTACTTC. Translated, it gives CASSPRDASGTSGHKNIQYF. Variable domain in full (rest from reference TRBV5-1 and TRBJ2-4): KAGVTQTPRYLIKTRGQQVTLSCSPISGHRSVSWYQQTPGQGLQFLFEYFSETQRNKGNFPGRFSGRQFSNSRSEMNVSTLELGDSALYLCASSPRDASGTSGHKNIQYFGAGTRLSVL.

This clonotype was counted only a few times. The junction departs from the called germline gene at one end, perhaps through a read error. The chain recombines TRBV10-3 with TRBJ2-1, with no clear D. The CDR3 totals 15 residues. CDR1 ENHRY and CDR2 SYGVKD come from the germline V gene. The CDR3 sequence is CAISESLGRVNKQFF. CDR3 in DNA: TGTGCCATCAGTGAGTCCCTTGGTCGGGTCAATAAGCAGTTCTTC.

The gene calls are TRBV27 and TRBJ1-5; TRBD1 aligns across 10 bases. CDR3 length: 17 residues. After removal of 5 bases from V and 5 bases from J, the junction contained 12 bases not matched to a gene. Germline loops: CDR1 MNHEY, CDR2 SMNVEV (reference sequence). CDR3 loop: CASSPRTGGFVYQPQHF. In DNA, the CDR3 is TGTGCCAGCAGTCCCCGGACAGGGGGATTCGTATATCAGCCCCAGCATTTT.

The J gene is TRBJ1-1, the V gene TRBV27; no definite D call. V was clipped by 7 bases and J by 5 bases, with 14 bases between them. This CDR3 has 13 amino acids. CDR1 and CDR2 (germline): MNHEY, SMNVEV (reference sequence). DNA for the CDR3: TGTGCCAGCATCTTCAAACGGCGAACTGAAGCTTTCTTT. Its protein is CASIFKRRTEAFF.

A few counts support this clonotype. V is TRBV5-1 and J is TRBJ2-3, with 11 bases fitting TRBD2. This CDR3 region has 16 residues. The germline CDR1 and CDR2 sequences are SGHRS and YFSETQ. V trimming: 7 bases; J trimming: 0 bases; junction bases outside the gene matches: 7. CDR3 nucleotides: TGCGCCAGCCGCAGCGGGACTAGCGGTAGCACAGATACGCAGTATTTT. Its translation is CASRSGTSGSTDTQYF.

The chain employs TRBV6-5 and TRBJ1-1; D is ambiguous. This CDR3 region has 19 residues. Germline V lookup: CDR1 MNHEY, CDR2 SVGAGI. V dropped 0 bases and J dropped 0 bases, with 20 bases sitting between them. CDR3: CASSYSIVRATVMNTEAFF. CDR3 nucleotide sequence: TGTGCCAGCAGTTACTCGATTGTTAGAGCGACCGTCATGAACACTGAAGCTTTCTTT.

The chain has TRBV7-2 and TRBJ2-3; the D is unclear. V was trimmed by 3 bases and J by 1 base, leaving 11 bases between them. This CDR3 has 15 amino acids. CDR1 SGHTA and CDR2 FQGNSA come from the germline V gene. CDR3 in amino acids: CASSLLTGRTDTQYF. The CDR3 nucleotides are TGTGCCAGCAGCTTGCTGACTGGGCGCACAGATACGCAGTATTTT. Looking up the rest from reference TRBV7-2 and TRBJ2-3 gives the full variable domain: GAGVSQSPSNKVTEKGKDVELRCDPISGHTALYWYRQSLGQGLEFLIYFQGNSAPDKSGLPSDRFSAERTGGSVSTLTIQRTQQEDSAVYLCASSLLTGRTDTQYFGPGTRLTVL.

About this clonotype: The conserved phenylalanine or tryptophan normally closing the CDR3 is absent here, so this likely arose from a read error. This chain joins TRBV7-6 and TRBJ2-7, with D maybe TRBD1 (5 bases). This CDR3 has 17 residues. V was shortened by 1 base and J by 3 bases, with 19 bases between the two germline ends. Germline assignment: CDR1 SGHVS and CDR2 FNYEAQ. The CDR3 loop reads CASSLDRVGHARYEQYY. DNA of the CDR3: TGTGCCAGCAGCTTAGATCGGGTGGGGCACGCTCGCTACGAGCAGTACTAC.

This rearrangement joins TRBV20-1 to TRBJ2-1, with a tentative D call TRBD2 (5 bases). The CDR3 is 14 amino acids. Per the germline V gene, CDR1 is DFQATT and CDR2 is SNEGSKA (reference sequence). Trimming cost V 6 bases and J 4 bases, with 16 bases left between them. The DNA of the CDR3 is TGCAGTGCCCCGGGAAGGACGGAGTACAATGAGCAGTTCTTC. Translating gives CSAPGRTEYNEQFF.

This clonotype was observed a handful of times. The chain employs TRBV29-1 and TRBJ2-1, with a tentative D call TRBD2 (6 bases). Germline V gene sequence: CDR1 SQVTM, CDR2 ANQGSEA. The V end lost 5 bases, the J end lost 1 base, and 12 bases lay between the germline ends. CDR3 length: 14 amino acids. The CDR3, as DNA: TGCAGCGTTTCTGGCGGGGCTTCCTACAATGAGCAGTTCTTC. This translates into CSVSGGASYNEQFF.

This clonotype occurred once. V gene TRBV6-1 combines with J gene TRBJ2-4; no definite D call. With 3 bases removed from V and 13 bases from J, the gap between germline ends came to 16 bases. Germline V gene lookup returns CDR1 MNHNS and CDR2 SASEGT. The CDR3 is 13 amino acids. The CDR3 is CASSDRVDNEQYF. The CDR3 DNA is TGTGCCAGCAGTGATAGGGTAGACAATGAGCAGTACTTC.

This clonotype was recorded a few times. J is TRBJ1-3 and V is TRBV15; D remains ambiguous. Germline values: CDR1 LNHNV, CDR2 YYDKDF (reference sequence). The ends were cut back, 0 bases at V and 4 bases at J, with 13 bases in the middle. CDR3 length: 16 amino acids. In DNA, the CDR3 is TGTGCCACCAGCAGAGATAGTTCAAGGTCCGGAAACACCATATATTTT. This codes for CATSRDSSRSGNTIYF.

The chain links TRBV6-1 to TRBJ2-7; D remains unclear. Looked up from germline, CDR1 is MNHNS and CDR2 is SASEGT. Deletions cut 3 bases from V and 3 bases from J, with 9 bases between. This CDR3 has 13 residues. As DNA, the CDR3 is TGTGCCAGCAGTGAGAACGGCCGCTACGAGCAGTACTTC. As protein: CASSENGRYEQYF.

This clonotype was observed a handful of times. This chain connects TRBV3-1 to TRBJ2-1; TRBD2 might be the D (6 bases). The CDR3 sequence is 16 residues long. The V end lost 1 base, the J end lost 5 bases, and 15 bases lay between the germline ends. CDR1 is LGHDT and CDR2 is YNNKEL in the germline V gene (reference sequence). CDR3 amino acids: CASSQVLSLANNEQFF. The CDR3 nucleotides are TGTGCCAGCAGCCAAGTATTATCACTAGCCAACAATGAGCAGTTCTTC.

The CDR3 protein is CSAEGTSGGNNEQFF. For the CDR3, the DNA is TGCAGTGCTGAGGGGACTAGCGGGGGAAACAATGAGCAGTTCTTC. This sequence joins TRBV20-1 and TRBJ2-1; 14 nucleotides line up with TRBD2. The CDR3 consists of 15 residues. The V gene's germline CDR1 is DFQATT and CDR2 SNEGSKA (reference sequence). J was trimmed by 5 bases and V by 5 bases; bases with no gene match: 5.